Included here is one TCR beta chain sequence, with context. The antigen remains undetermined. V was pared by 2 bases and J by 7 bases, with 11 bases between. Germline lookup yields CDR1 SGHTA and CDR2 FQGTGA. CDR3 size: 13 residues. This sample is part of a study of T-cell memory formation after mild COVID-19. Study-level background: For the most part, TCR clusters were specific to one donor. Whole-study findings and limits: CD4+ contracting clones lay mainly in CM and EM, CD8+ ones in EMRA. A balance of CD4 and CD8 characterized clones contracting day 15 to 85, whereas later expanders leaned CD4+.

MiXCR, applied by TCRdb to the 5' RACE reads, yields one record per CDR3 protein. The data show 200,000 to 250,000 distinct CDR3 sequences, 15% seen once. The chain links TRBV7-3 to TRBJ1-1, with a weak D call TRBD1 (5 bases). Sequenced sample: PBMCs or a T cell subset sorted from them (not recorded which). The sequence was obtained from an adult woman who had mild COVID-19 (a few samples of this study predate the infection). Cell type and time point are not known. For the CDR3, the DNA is TGTGCCAGCAGCTTAGGGGGGAGAGATGAAGCTTTCTTT. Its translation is CASSLGGRDEAFF.